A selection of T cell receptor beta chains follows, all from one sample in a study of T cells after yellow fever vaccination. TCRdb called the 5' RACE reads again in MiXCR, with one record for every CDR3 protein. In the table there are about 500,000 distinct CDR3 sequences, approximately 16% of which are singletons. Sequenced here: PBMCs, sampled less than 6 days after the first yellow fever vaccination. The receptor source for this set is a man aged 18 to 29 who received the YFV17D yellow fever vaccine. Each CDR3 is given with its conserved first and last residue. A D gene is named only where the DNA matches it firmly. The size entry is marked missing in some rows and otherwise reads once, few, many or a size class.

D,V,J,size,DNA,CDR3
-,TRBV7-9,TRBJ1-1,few,TGTGCCAGCAGCTTCCTGGCAGGAGGGGAAGCTTTCTTT,CASSFLAGGEAFF
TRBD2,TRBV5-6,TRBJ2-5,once,TGTGCCAGCAGCTTGGGGGCTAGCGGGGGGCCTTTCCAAGAGACCCAGTACTTC,CASSLGASGGPFQETQYF
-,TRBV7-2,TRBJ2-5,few,TGTGCCAGCAGCTTAACCACCCACGAAGAGACCCAGTACTTC,CASSLTTHEETQYF
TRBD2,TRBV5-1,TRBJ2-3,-,TGCGCCAGCAGCTTGGGACTACTAGCGGGGGCCAACACAGATACGCAGTATTTT,CASSLGLLAGANTDTQYF
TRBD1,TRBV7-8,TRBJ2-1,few,TGTGCCAGCAGCTTCGGGACAGGGAATGAGCAGTTCTTC,CASSFGTGNEQFF
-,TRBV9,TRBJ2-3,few,TGTGCCAGCAGCGTGTGGGTGGCAGATACGCAGTATTTT,CASSVWVADTQYF
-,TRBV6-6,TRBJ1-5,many,TGTGCCAGCAGTTATGGCTTGGGGCAGCCCCAGCATTTT,CASSYGLGQPQHF
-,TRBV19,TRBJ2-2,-,TGTGCCAGTAGTAGAGGACTGTTCCCGGCGAACACCGGGGAGCTGTTTTTT,CASSRGLFPANTGELFF
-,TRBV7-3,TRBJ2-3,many,TGTGCCAGCAGCTTAATGGTGGCAGATACGCAGTATTTT,CASSLMVADTQYF
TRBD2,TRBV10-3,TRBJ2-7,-,TGTGCCATCAGGGGGGGGATCGAGCAGTACTTC,CAIRGGIEQYF
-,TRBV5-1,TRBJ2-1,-,TGCGCCAGCAGCTTTGACAGGCAGACCTACAATGAGCAGTTCTTC,CASSFDRQTYNEQFF
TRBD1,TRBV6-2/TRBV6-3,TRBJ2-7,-,TGTGCCAGCAGACCGACAGGGGGGTCCTACGAGCAGTACTTC,CASRPTGGSYEQYF
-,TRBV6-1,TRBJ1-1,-,TGTGCCAGCAGTACCCTGAGGGGTCGTGAAGCTTTCTTT,CASSTLRGREAFF
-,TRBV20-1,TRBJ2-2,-,TGCAGTGCTTCCAGGGGGAACACCGGGGAGCTGTTTTTT,CSASRGNTGELFF
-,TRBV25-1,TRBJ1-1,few,TGTGCCAGCAGTGAGTGGCTGAACACTGAAGCTTTCTTT,CASSEWLNTEAFF
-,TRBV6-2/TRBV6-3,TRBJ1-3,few,TGTGCCAGCACTGCTACCGGGGGAAACACCATATATTTT,CASTATGGNTIYF
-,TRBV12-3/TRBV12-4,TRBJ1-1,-,TGTGCCAGCAGTCTGGAGGGGGGAGCTTTCTTT,CASSLEGGAFF
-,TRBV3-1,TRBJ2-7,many,TGTGCCAGCAGCCTCCACGCCGGGACTCGAGCCTACGAGCAGTACTTC,CASSLHAGTRAYEQYF
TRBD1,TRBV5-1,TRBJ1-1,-,TGCGCCAGCAGCTTGCCAGGGGGCCCGGACACTGAAGCTTTCTTT,CASSLPGGPDTEAFF
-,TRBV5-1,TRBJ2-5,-,TGCGCCAGCAGCTGGTACGGATCTGGGGAGACCCAGTACTTC,CASSWYGSGETQYF
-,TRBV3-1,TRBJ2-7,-,TGTGCCAGCAGCCAAGACCGAGGAGAGCCTTTCTACTACGAGCAGTACTTC,CASSQDRGEPFYYEQYF
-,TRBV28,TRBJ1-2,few,TGTGCCGCCCAGGGTCCCCTACTCTATGGCTACACCTTC,CAAQGPLLYGYTF
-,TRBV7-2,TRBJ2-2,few,TGTGCCAGCACCCCAAGGGGGGACACCGGGGAGCTGTTTTTT,CASTPRGDTGELFF
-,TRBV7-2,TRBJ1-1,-,TGTGCCAGCAGCGTCACAGGGCGATCGCGCACTGAAGCTTTCTTT,CASSVTGRSRTEAFF
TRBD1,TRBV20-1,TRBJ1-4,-,TGCAGTGCTAGAGATTTCCGGGACAGTAATGAAAAACTGTTTTTT,CSARDFRDSNEKLFF
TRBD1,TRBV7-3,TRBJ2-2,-,TGTGCCAGCAGCTCCGGACAGGCCACCGGGGAGCTGTTTTTT,CASSSGQATGELFF
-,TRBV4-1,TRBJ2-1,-,TGCGCCAGCAGCCCATCGGGCAGTCCCTCCTACAATGAGCAGTTCTTC,CASSPSGSPSYNEQFF
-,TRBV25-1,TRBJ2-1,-,TGTGCCAGCAGTGATTACTACAATGAGCAGTTCTTC,CASSDYYNEQFF
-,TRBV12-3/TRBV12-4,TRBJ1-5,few,TGTGCCAGCAGTTTAGGGCAGGACTATCAGCCCCAGCATTTT,CASSLGQDYQPQHF
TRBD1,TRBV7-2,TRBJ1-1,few,TGTGCCAGCAGCTTACGGACAGGAACAACTGAAGCTTTCTTT,CASSLRTGTTEAFF
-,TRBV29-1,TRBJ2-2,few,TGCAGCGGCGCCCGGGGCCAGAACACCGGGGAGCTGTTTTTT,CSGARGQNTGELFF
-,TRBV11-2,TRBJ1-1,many,TGTGCCAGCAGCTCGGACGGGAACACTGAAGCTTTCTTT,CASSSDGNTEAFF
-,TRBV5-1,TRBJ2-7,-,TGCGCCAGCAGCTTGGCCTTCGGACAGAGTTACTACGAGCAGTACTTC,CASSLAFGQSYYEQYF
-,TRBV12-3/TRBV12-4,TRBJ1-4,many,TGTGCCAGCAGTTTAGGACAACTTGAAAAACTGTTTTTT,CASSLGQLEKLFF
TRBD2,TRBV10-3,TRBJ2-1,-,TGTGCCATCAGTGGTCCTGTCGGCGGGGGGGACTACAATGAGCAGTTCTTC,CAISGPVGGGDYNEQFF
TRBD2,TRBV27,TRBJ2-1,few,TGTGCCAGCAGTTGGGCTAGCGGGGGCAATGAGCAGTTCTTC,CASSWASGGNEQFF
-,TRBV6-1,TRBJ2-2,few,TGTGCCAGCAGCCCCTTTGCGGAGGCCAGATACGGGGAGCTGTTTTTT,CASSPFAEARYGELFF